The 26 T cell receptor beta chains given below trace back to one sample, sequenced in a study of T cell changes during pregnancy in multiple sclerosis (dated by TCRdb to between 2018 and 2021). Libraries were prepared through the immunoSEQ multiplex PCR assay. As stored in TCRdb, this immuneACCESS dataset retains in-frame rearrangements with V and J assigned. A fraction of the clones does not appear; measured against another copy, unresolved V genes explain less than half of the discrepancy, and the remainder lacks a known reason. Across this sample there are 40,000 to 60,000 clones, with about nine tenths seen only once. The ten top clones hold around 0.5% of the sample. The sample here was CD4+ T cells from peripheral blood mononuclear cells, taken after pregnancy. The receptor set was obtained from a female donor with multiple sclerosis, enrolled in a pregnancy study.

This clone was seen more than once but under ten times. CDR3 sequence reads: CASSLVYTEAFF. DNA of the CDR3: TGTGCCAGCAGCTTAGTCTACACTGAAGCTTTCTTT. The chain links TRBV7-9 to TRBJ1-1; D unclear. CDR1 and CDR2 from the germline V gene are SEHNR and FQNEAQ (reference sequence). The V gene lost 1 base and the J gene lost 3 bases, with 3 bases spanning the gap. The CDR3 contains 12 residues.

The V call is TRBV5-4, the J call TRBJ2-2, with 7 bases that match TRBD1. Germline lookup yields CDR1 SGHNT and CDR2 YYREEE (reference sequence). V lost 4 bases to trimming and J lost 1 base; unmatched junction nucleotides: 10. The CDR3 consists of 17 residues. CDR3 region: CASSRETGTVNTGELFF. In DNA form, the CDR3 reads TGTGCCAGCAGCCGCGAAACCGGGACAGTGAACACCGGGGAGCTGTTTTTT.

The rearrangement uses TRBV28 and TRBJ2-7; 10 bases match TRBD1. J lost 2 bases, V lost 5 bases, and 6 bases had no gene match. The germline V gene has CDR1 MDHEN and CDR2 SYDVKM. This CDR3 contains 15 residues. The CDR3: CASSRQGAPPYEQYF. CDR3 DNA: TGTGCCAGCAGTCGACAGGGGGCTCCACCCTACGAGCAGTACTTC.

This clone appeared a single time. The sample contains more than one DNA sequence encoding this CDR3. V and J are TRBV5-4 and TRBJ2-3, with 9 bases matching TRBD2. J lost 4 bases, V lost 2 bases, and 2 bases had no gene match. The CDR3 runs 14 residues. Germline values: CDR1 SGHNT, CDR2 YYREEE (reference sequence). The CDR3 protein is CASSLAGGPDTQYF. The CDR3 DNA is TGTGCCAGCAGCTTAGCGGGAGGCCCAGATACGCAGTATTTT.

This clone was seen just once. The rearrangement joins TRBV9 to TRBJ2-7; D might be TRBD2 (6 bases). CDR1 and CDR2 from the germline V gene are SGDLS and YYNGEE. Trimming removed 4 bases at V and 4 bases at J, with 18 bases between. The length of the CDR3 is 15 residues. In nucleotides, the CDR3 is TGTGCCAGCAGCTTGGGCCCGGGGGAGCAGTACGAGCAGTACTTC. Translation: CASSLGPGEQYEQYF.

V usage is TRBV11-2 and J usage is TRBJ2-3, with 7 bases identical to TRBD1. Germline CDR1 reads SGHAT; CDR2 reads FQNNGV. V shed 5 bases, J shed 0 bases, and the junction held 2 bases outside the gene matches. The CDR3 contains 14 residues. CDR3 coding DNA: TGTGCCAGCAGCCAACAGGGGAGCACAGATACGCAGTATTTT. It codes for CASSQQGSTDTQYF. The full variable domain, its missing parts supplied by reference TRBV11-2 and TRBJ2-3, is EAGVAQSPRYKIIEKRQSVAFWCNPISGHATLYWYQQILGQGPKLLIQFQNNGVVDDSQLPKDRFSAERLKGVDSTLKIQPAKLEDSAVYLCASSQQGSTDTQYFGPGTRLTVL.

The J gene is TRBJ1-1, the V gene TRBV7-3; 7 nucleotides agree with TRBD1. The CDR3 loop spans 15 amino acids. V trimming: 6 bases; J trimming: 8 bases; junction bases outside the gene matches: 15. Germline CDR1 reads SGHTA; CDR2 reads FQGTGA. In DNA, the CDR3 is TGTGCCAGCAGTCACACAGGGGATACGCGAGAAGAAGCTTTCTTT. Protein product: CASSHTGDTREEAFF.

The V gene is TRBV30, the J gene TRBJ2-7, with TRBD2 identical over 7 bases. CDR3 length: 13 amino acids. V trimming: 4 bases; J trimming: 4 bases; junction bases outside the gene matches: 7. Germline lookup yields CDR1 GTSNPN and CDR2 SVGIG (reference sequence). The CDR3 nucleotides are TGTGCCTGGACCCGTAGCGGGTTGTACGAGCAGTACTTC. Its translation is CAWTRSGLYEQYF.

This chain connects TRBV4-1 to TRBJ2-7; D is perhaps TRBD2 (6 bases). The CDR3 is 15 amino acids. Germline assignment: CDR1 MGHRA and CDR2 YSYEKL. V lost 1 base and J 4 bases, leaving 14 bases between the germline ends. The CDR3 coding sequence is TGCGCCAGCAGCCAAGTTTCGTCGGGACTGTACGAGCAGTACTTC. Translation: CASSQVSSGLYEQYF.

This clone was seen only once. The CDR3 region is CASNKGGPREKLFF. The CDR3 DNA sequence: TGTGCCAGCAATAAGGGAGGCCCTCGTGAAAAACTGTTTTTT. The chain couples TRBV27 to TRBJ1-4; unclear D gene. The CDR3 spans 14 residues. V dropped 7 bases and J dropped 7 bases, with 16 bases sitting between them. Germline V lookup: CDR1 MNHEY, CDR2 SMNVEV (reference sequence).

The V and J genes are TRBV6-5 and TRBJ2-7, with D possibly matching TRBD1 (5 bases). The ends were cut back, 6 bases at V and 3 bases at J, with 12 bases in the middle. The CDR3 totals 13 residues. Germline V gives CDR1 MNHEY, CDR2 SVGAGI. CDR3 sequence reads: CASRPSGYYEQYF. Here the CDR3 DNA reads TGTGCCAGCAGACCTTCAGGGTACTACGAGCAGTACTTC.

The chain employs TRBV6-1 and TRBJ2-4; 7 nucleotides align to TRBD1. This CDR3 region has 17 residues. J lost 1 base, V lost 4 bases, and 10 bases had no gene match. Germline assignment: CDR1 MNHNS and CDR2 SASEGT. The CDR3 loop reads CASSAPDRARAKNIQYF. CDR3 nucleotides: TGTGCCAGCAGTGCACCAGACAGGGCGCGGGCCAAAAACATTCAGTACTTC.

V gene TRBV7-9 combines with J gene TRBJ2-7; 13 nucleotides match TRBD2. The CDR3 length is 14 residues. V trimming: 5 bases; J trimming: 2 bases; junction bases outside the gene matches: 0. Germline CDR1 SEHNR, CDR2 FQNEAQ (reference sequence). CDR3 in amino acids: CASSTSGRAYEQYF. DNA for the CDR3: TGTGCCAGCAGCACTAGCGGGAGGGCCTACGAGCAGTACTTC.

The V gene is TRBV4-3, the J gene TRBJ2-7; D uncertain. The CDR3 sequence is 13 residues long. Germline lookup yields CDR1 LGHNA and CDR2 YSLEER. V lost 0 bases and J 1 base, leaving 4 bases between the germline ends. CDR3 DNA: TGCGCCAGCAGCCAAGATGAGTCCTACGAGCAGTACTTC. Translating gives CASSQDESYEQYF.

This clone was observed once. The chain uses TRBV19 and TRBJ2-1, with 13 bases fitting TRBD2. CDR3 length: 17 amino acids. Germline V CDR1 and CDR2: LNHDA, SQIVND (reference sequence). With 4 bases clipped from V and 7 bases from J, the junction kept 10 bases outside the gene matches. The DNA for the CDR3 is TGTGCCAGTAGTAAGCCTACCGGGACTAGCGGGATTAATGAGCAGTTCTTC. Translation gives CASSKPTGTSGINEQFF.

The chain is built from TRBV28 and TRBJ1-4, with 7 nucleotides matching TRBD1. The CDR3 is 14 amino acids. V lost 6 bases to trimming and J lost 3 bases; unmatched junction nucleotides: 4. CDR1 and CDR2 (germline): MDHEN, SYDVKM. The CDR3 region has the DNA TGTGCCAGCAGAGTCGGGACAGCTAATGAAAAACTGTTTTTT. This sequence encodes CASRVGTANEKLFF.

The rearrangement joins TRBV6-6 to TRBJ2-3; D possibly corresponds to TRBD1 (6 bases). This CDR3 contains 15 residues. The germline V and J ends were trimmed by 4 bases and 0 bases, with 11 bases remaining between them. Germline V gene data show CDR1 as MNHNY and CDR2 as SVGAGI (reference sequence). In nucleotides, the CDR3 is TGTGCCAGCAGTTGGCAGGGGACCAGCACAGATACGCAGTATTTT. This codes for CASSWQGTSTDTQYF.

Only one count was recorded for this clone. The V and J genes are TRBV2 and TRBJ2-3, with D hard to call. The CDR3 extends over 15 amino acids. V lost 8 bases and J lost 0, with 15 bases in between. CDR1 is SNHLY and CDR2 is FYNNEI in the germline V gene. Here the CDR3 reads CASGLRRGSTDTQYF. CDR3 coding DNA: TGTGCCAGCGGCCTTCGTCGAGGAAGCACAGATACGCAGTATTTT.

Comment on this clone: This same CDR3 is encoded by further DNA sequences in the sample. This sequence joins TRBV7-9 and TRBJ2-1, with 13 bases aligning to TRBD2. The V gene end was trimmed by 1 base and the J gene end by 7 bases; junction bases not matched to a gene: 1. The germline gives CDR1 SEHNR, CDR2 FQNEAQ (reference sequence). The CDR3 extends over 15 amino acids. The CDR3 region is CASSLVTSGRNEQFF. The CDR3 DNA is TGTGCCAGCAGCTTAGTGACTAGCGGGAGGAATGAGCAGTTCTTC.

The CDR3 bases are TGTGCCAGCAGCTTAGAGCTTCAGTACGGGGAGCTGTTTTTT. Its translation is CASSLELQYGELFF. V and J are TRBV11-2 and TRBJ2-2; D call uncertain. Germline CDR1 and CDR2: SGHAT and FQNNGV. Trimming removed 0 bases from V and 7 bases from J, with 9 bases in between. This CDR3 contains 14 residues.

The V gene is TRBV7-9, the J gene TRBJ1-2; TRBD1 matches at 7 bases. The CDR3 covers 16 residues. Unmatched junction bases numbered 13, after V lost 5 bases and J lost 4 bases. Germline values: CDR1 SEHNR, CDR2 FQNEAQ (reference sequence). CDR3 sequence reads: CASSTDRAGVGYGYTF. Here the CDR3 DNA reads TGTGCCAGCAGCACCGACAGGGCCGGGGTGGGCTATGGCTACACCTTC.

The chain employs TRBV27 and TRBJ2-1, with 7 bases identical to TRBD2. The germline CDR1 and CDR2 sequences are MNHEY and SMNVEV (reference sequence). V dropped 7 bases and J dropped 4; count of bases not matched to a gene: 10. CDR3 length: 15 residues. CDR3 region: CASNYAPGLYNEQFF. The CDR3 DNA reads TGTGCCAGCAATTACGCTCCGGGACTATACAATGAGCAGTTCTTC.

The genes are TRBV7-9 and TRBJ2-5, with TRBD2 matching 10 bases. V lost 4 bases to trimming and J lost 5 bases; unmatched junction nucleotides: 10. The CDR3 contains 16 residues. CDR1 and CDR2 (germline): SEHNR, FQNEAQ (reference sequence). The CDR3 DNA is TGTGCCAGCAGCTCGATCCTAGCGGGAGATAGGGAGACCCAGTACTTC. It specifies CASSSILAGDRETQYF.

This chain connects TRBV5-6 to TRBJ2-6; D is perhaps TRBD1 (6 bases). The germline CDR1 and CDR2 sequences are SGHDT and YYEEEE. The CDR3 totals 15 residues. The V end lost 4 bases, the J end lost 15 bases, and 23 bases lay between the germline ends. The chain's CDR3 is CASSAPGQGPRALTF. The CDR3 region has the DNA TGTGCCAGCAGCGCCCCAGGGCAGGGGCCCCGAGCCCTGACTTTC. Full variable domain (missing parts from reference TRBV5-6 and TRBJ2-6): DAGVTQSPTHLIKTRGQQVTLRCSPKSGHDTVSWYQQALGQGPQFIFQYYEEEERQRGNFPDRFSGHQFPNYSSELNVNALLLGDSALYLCASSAPGQGPRALTFGAGSRLTVL.

This chain joins TRBV28 and TRBJ1-2; D might be TRBD1 (6 bases). This CDR3 region has 12 residues. Trimming removed 6 bases at V and 4 bases at J, with 9 bases between. The germline CDR1 and CDR2 sequences are MDHEN and SYDVKM. The CDR3 loop reads CASRQGTYGYTF. The CDR3 bases are TGTGCCAGCAGACAGGGAACCTATGGCTACACCTTC.

The chain links TRBV19 to TRBJ2-2, with 7 bases lining up with TRBD2. Per germline, CDR1 LNHDA and CDR2 SQIVND (reference sequence). The CDR3 has 16 residues. V shed 4 bases, J shed 2 bases, and the junction held 7 bases outside the gene matches. The CDR3 is CASSKGLAANTGELFF. CDR3 nucleotide sequence: TGTGCCAGTAGTAAAGGGCTAGCGGCCAACACCGGGGAGCTGTTTTTT.